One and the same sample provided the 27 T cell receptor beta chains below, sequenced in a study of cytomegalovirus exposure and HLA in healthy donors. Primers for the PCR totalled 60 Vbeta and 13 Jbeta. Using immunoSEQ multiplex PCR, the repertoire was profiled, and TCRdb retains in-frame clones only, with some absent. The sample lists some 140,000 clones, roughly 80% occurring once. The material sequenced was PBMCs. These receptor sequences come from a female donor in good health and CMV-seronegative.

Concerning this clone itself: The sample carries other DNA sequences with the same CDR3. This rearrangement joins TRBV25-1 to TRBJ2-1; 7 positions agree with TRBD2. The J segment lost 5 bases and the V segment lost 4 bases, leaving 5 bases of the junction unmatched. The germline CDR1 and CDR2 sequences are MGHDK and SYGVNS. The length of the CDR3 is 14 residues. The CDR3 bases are TGTGCCAGCAGTGTGGCTAGCGGTAACAATGAGCAGTTCTTC. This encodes CASSVASGNNEQFF.

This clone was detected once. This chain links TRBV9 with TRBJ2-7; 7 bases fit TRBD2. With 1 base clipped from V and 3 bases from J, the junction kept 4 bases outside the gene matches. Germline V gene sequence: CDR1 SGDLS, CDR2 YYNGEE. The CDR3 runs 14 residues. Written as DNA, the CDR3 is TGTGCCAGCAGCGTATCTAGCGGTCTCTACGAGCAGTACTTC. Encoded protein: CASSVSSGLYEQYF.

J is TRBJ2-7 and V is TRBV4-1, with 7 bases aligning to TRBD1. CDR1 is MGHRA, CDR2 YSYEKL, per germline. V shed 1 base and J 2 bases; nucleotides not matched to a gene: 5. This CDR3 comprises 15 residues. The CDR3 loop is CASSQAGTVTYEQYF. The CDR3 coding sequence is TGCGCCAGCAGCCAAGCCGGGACAGTTACCTACGAGCAGTACTTC.

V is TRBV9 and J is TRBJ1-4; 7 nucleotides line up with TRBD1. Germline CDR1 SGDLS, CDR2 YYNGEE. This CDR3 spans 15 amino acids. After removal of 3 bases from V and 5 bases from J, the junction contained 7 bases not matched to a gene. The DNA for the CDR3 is TGTGCCAGCAGCGGGGGACAGCTGAGGAATGAAAAACTGTTTTTT. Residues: CASSGGQLRNEKLFF.

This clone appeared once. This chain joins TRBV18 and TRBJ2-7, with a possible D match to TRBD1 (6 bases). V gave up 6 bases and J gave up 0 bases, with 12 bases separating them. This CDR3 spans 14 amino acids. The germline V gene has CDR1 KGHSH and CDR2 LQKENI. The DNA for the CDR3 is TGTGCCAGCTCTTGGGACACCAACTCCTACGAGCAGTACTTC. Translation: CASSWDTNSYEQYF.

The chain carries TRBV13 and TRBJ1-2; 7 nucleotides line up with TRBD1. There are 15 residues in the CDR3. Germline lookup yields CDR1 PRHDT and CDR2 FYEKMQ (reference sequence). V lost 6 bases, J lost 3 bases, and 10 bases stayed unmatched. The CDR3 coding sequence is TGTGCCAGCAGTTTAACCGGGACAGCTTACTATGGCTACACCTTC. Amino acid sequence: CASSLTGTAYYGYTF.

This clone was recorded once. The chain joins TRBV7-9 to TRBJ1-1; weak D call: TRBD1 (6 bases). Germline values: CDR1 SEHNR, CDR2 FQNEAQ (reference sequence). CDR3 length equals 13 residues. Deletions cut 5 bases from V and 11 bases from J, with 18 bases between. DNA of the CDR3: TGTGCCAGCAGCGGACCTCTACTTAGGGGGGCTTTCTTT. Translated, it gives CASSGPLLRGAFF.

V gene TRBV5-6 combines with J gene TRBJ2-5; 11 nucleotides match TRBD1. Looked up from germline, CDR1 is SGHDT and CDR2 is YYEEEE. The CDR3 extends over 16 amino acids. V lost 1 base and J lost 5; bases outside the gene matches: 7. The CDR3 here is CASSLTGTGGRETQYF. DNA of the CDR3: TGTGCCAGCAGCTTGACAGGGACAGGGGGGAGGGAGACCCAGTACTTC.

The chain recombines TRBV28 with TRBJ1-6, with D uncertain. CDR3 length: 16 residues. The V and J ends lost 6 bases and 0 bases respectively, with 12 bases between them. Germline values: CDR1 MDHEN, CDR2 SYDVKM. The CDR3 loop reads CASRARTSSYNSPLHF. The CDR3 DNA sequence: TGTGCCAGCAGAGCACGGACTAGCTCCTATAATTCACCCCTCCACTTT. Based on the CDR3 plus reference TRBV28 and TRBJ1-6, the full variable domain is DVKVTQSSRYLVKRTGEKVFLECVQDMDHENMFWYRQDPGLGLRLIYFSYDVKMKEKGDIPEGYSVSREKKERFSLILESASTNQTSMYLCASRARTSSYNSPLHFGNGTRLTVT.

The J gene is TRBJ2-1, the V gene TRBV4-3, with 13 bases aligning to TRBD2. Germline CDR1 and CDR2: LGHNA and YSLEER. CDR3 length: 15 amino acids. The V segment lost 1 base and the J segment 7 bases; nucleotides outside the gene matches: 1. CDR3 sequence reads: CASSQGTSGGNEQFF. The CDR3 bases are TGCGCCAGCAGCCAAGGGACTAGCGGGGGAAATGAGCAGTTCTTC.

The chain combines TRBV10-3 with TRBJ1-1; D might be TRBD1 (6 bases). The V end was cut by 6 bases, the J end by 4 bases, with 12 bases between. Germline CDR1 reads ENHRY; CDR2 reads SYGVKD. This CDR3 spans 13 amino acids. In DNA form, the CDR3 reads TGTGCCATCAGGGGGGGCGGGGGCACTGAAGCTTTCTTT. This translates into CAIRGGGGTEAFF.

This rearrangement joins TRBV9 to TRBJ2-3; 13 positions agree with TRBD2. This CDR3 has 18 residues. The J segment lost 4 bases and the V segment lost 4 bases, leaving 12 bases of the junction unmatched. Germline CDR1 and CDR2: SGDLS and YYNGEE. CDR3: CASSSRLAGGPLADTQYF. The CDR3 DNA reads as TGTGCCAGCAGCTCCAGACTAGCGGGGGGCCCCCTAGCAGATACGCAGTATTTT.

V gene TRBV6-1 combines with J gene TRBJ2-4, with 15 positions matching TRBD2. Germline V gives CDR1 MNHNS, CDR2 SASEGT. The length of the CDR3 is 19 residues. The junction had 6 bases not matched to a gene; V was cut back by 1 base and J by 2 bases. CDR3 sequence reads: CASSEGTSGGVGTKNIQYF. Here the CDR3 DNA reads TGTGCCAGCAGTGAAGGGACTAGCGGGGGGGTCGGGACCAAAAACATTCAGTACTTC.

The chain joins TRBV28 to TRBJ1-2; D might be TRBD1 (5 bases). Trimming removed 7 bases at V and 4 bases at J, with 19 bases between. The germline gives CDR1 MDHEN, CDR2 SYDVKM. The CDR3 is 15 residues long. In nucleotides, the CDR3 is TGTGCCAGCATAGGCCCCGGGAGGGGATCCTATGGCTACACCTTC. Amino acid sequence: CASIGPGRGSYGYTF.

CDR3 residues: CASRRASGGGTDTQYF. The CDR3 DNA follows: TGTGCCAGCAGGCGGGCTAGCGGGGGAGGTACAGATACGCAGTATTTT. This chain connects TRBV2 to TRBJ2-3, with 10 bases aligning to TRBD2. Germline assignment: CDR1 SNHLY and CDR2 FYNNEI. The CDR3 runs 16 residues. Losses at the gene ends were 6 bases for V and 3 bases for J; bases not matched to a gene: 9. Based on the CDR3 plus reference TRBV2 and TRBJ2-3, the full variable domain is EPEVTQTPSHQVTQMGQEVILRCVPISNHLYFYWYRQILGQKVEFLVSFYNNEISEKSEIFDDQFSVERPDGSNFTLKIRSTKLEDSAMYFCASRRASGGGTDTQYFGPGTRLTVL.

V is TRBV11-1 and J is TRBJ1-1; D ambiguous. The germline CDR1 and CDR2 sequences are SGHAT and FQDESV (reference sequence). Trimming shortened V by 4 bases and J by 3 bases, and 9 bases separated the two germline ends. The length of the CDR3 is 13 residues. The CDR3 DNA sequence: TGTGCCAGCAGCTCCTCAGGTGACACTGAAGCTTTCTTT. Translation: CASSSSGDTEAFF.

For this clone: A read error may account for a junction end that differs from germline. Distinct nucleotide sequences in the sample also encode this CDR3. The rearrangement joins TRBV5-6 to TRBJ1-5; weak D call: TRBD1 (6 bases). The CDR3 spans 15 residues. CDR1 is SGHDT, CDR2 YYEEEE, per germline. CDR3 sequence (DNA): TGCGCCAGCAGCCAAGACTGGGGGCCCAGGCAGCCCCAGCATTTT. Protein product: CASSQDWGPRQPQHF.

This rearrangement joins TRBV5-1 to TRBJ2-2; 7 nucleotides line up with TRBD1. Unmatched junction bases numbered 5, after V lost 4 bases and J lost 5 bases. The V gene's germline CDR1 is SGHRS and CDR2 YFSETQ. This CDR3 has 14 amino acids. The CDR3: CASSLTGLTGELFF. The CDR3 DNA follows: TGCGCCAGCAGCCTGACAGGGTTAACCGGGGAGCTGTTTTTT.

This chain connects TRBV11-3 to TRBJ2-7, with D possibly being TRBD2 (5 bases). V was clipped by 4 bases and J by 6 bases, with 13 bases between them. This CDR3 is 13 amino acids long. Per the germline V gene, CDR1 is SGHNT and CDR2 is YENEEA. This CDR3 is CASSSRAASEQYF. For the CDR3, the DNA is TGTGCCAGCAGCTCGCGGGCGGCGTCCGAGCAGTACTTC.

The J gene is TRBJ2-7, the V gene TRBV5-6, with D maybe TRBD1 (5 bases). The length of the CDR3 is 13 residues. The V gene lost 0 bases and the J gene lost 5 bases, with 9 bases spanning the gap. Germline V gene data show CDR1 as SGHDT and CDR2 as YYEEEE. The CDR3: CASSLGGQNEQYF. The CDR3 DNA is TGTGCCAGCAGCTTGGGCGGACAAAACGAGCAGTACTTC.

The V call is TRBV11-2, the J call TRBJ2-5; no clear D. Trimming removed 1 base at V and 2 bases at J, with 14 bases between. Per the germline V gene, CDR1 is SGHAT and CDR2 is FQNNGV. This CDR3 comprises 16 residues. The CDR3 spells CASSLVVGGGQETQYF. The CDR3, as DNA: TGTGCCAGCAGCTTAGTGGTTGGTGGCGGACAAGAGACCCAGTACTTC.

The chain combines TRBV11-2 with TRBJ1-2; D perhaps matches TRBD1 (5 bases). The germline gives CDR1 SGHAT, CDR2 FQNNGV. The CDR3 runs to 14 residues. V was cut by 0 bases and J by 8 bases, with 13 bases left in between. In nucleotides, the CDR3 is TGTGCCAGCAGCTTAGATCGGCAGGGCGTCGGCTACACCTTC. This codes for CASSLDRQGVGYTF.

The CDR3 DNA sequence: TGTGCCAGCAGTGAACTTGGCGGATTTTACGAGCAGTACTTC. Protein sequence: CASSELGGFYEQYF. The J gene is TRBJ2-7, the V gene TRBV6-1; D call uncertain. The CDR3 is made up of 14 amino acids. Germline V CDR1 and CDR2: MNHNS, SASEGT. Trimming left V 2 bases short and J 4 bases short, with 12 bases between.

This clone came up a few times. The CDR3 loop reads CAWSVPRTGGGGYTF. CDR3 DNA: TGTGCCTGGAGTGTACCGCGAACAGGGGGCGGTGGCTACACCTTC. V and J are TRBV30 and TRBJ1-2; TRBD1 aligns across 9 bases. CDR1 is GTSNPN, CDR2 SVGIG, per germline (reference sequence). CDR3 length: 15 residues. The V segment lost 0 bases and the J segment 7 bases; nucleotides outside the gene matches: 9.

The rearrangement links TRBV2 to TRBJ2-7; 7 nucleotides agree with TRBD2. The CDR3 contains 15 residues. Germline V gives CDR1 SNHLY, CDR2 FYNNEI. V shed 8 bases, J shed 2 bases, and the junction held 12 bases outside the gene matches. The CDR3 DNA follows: TGTGCCAGCGCCTTGGCTAGCGGAGCCACCTACGAGCAGTACTTC. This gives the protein CASALASGATYEQYF.

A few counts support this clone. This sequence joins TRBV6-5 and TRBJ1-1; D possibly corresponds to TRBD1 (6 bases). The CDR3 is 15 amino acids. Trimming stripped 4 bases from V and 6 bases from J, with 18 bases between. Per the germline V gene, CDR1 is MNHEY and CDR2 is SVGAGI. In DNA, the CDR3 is TGTGCCAGCAGTTTGGGTTCAGCGGGGGCTTCTGAAGCTTTCTTT. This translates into CASSLGSAGASEAFF.

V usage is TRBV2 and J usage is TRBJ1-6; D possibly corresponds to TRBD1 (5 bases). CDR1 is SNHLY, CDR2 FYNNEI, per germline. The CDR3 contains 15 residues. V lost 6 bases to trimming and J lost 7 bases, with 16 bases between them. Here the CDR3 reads CASSSTGTQNSPLHF. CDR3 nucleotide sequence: TGTGCCAGCAGCTCCACCGGGACTCAAAATTCACCCCTCCACTTT.